This is a list of T cell receptor beta chains from one sample in a study of neurological immune-mediated disorders. Via MiXCR, TCRdb re-called the 5' RACE reads, giving one row per CDR3 protein. The sample records 54,000 or so distinct CDR3 sequences, under 4.5% being singletons. Material: PBMCs. The receptors here all came from a woman aged 30 to 39 with multiple sclerosis. CDR3s include the opening cysteine and the closing phenylalanine or tryptophan. A D gene is named only where the DNA matches it firmly. Clone size is given for some rows only: seen once, a few or many times, or a class if the clone is expanded.

TRBJ2-7 | TRBV18 | TRBD2 | many | CASSPAGTSGYYEQYF | TGTGCCAGCTCACCCGCCGGGACTAGCGGTTACTACGAGCAGTACTTC
TRBJ2-3 | TRBV10-3 | - | many | CAISESWGPSTDTQYF | TGTGCCATCAGTGAGTCGTGGGGTCCTAGCACAGATACGCAGTATTTT
TRBJ2-2 | TRBV20-1 | TRBD2 | many | CSAKSGTSGETGELFF | TGCAGTGCTAAGTCCGGGACTAGCGGGGAGACCGGGGAGCTGTTTTTT
TRBJ2-1 | TRBV7-3 | TRBD2 | many | CASSSDQILLAGGEQFF | TGTGCCAGCAGCTCCGACCAAATCCTACTAGCGGGAGGTGAGCAGTTCTTC
TRBJ2-7 | TRBV20-1 | TRBD2 | many | CSASIPLATGEQYF | TGCAGTGCTAGTATCCCACTAGCGACGGGGGAGCAGTACTTC
TRBJ2-3 | TRBV10-3 | - | - | CATKPPGQKTDTQYF | TGTGCCACCAAACCTCCGGGACAAAAGACAGATACGCAGTATTTT
TRBJ2-2 | TRBV27 | - | many | CASSFRQGTGELFF | TGTGCCAGCAGTTTTCGGCAGGGCACCGGGGAGCTGTTTTTT
TRBJ2-7 | TRBV29-1 | - | many | CSVEGAVWGQYF | TGCAGCGTTGAAGGGGCGGTGTGGGGGCAGTACTTC
TRBJ1-1 | TRBV29-1 | - | many | CSGRQAASPEAFF | TGCAGTGGTAGGCAGGCAGCGTCTCCTGAAGCTTTCTTT
TRBJ1-4 | TRBV12-3/TRBV12-4 | - | many | CASGGTDNEKLFF | TGTGCCAGCGGGGGTACAGACAATGAAAAACTGTTTTTT
TRBJ2-1 | TRBV7-7 | - | many | CASSPGPHNEQFF | TGTGCTAGCAGCCCCGGACCCCACAATGAGCAGTTCTTC
TRBJ2-3 | TRBV12-3/TRBV12-4 | - | - | CASSLRLTQYF | TGTGCCAGCAGTTTACGACTTACGCAGTATTTT
TRBJ1-5 | TRBV2 | - | few | CASNLEDSSNQPQHF | TGTGCCAGCAATTTGGAGGACAGTAGCAATCAGCCCCAGCATTTT
TRBJ1-1 | TRBV29-1 | TRBD1 | many | CSASTGSGGTEAFF | TGCAGCGCCTCTACGGGTTCAGGGGGCACTGAAGCTTTCTTT
TRBJ1-1 | TRBV7-7 | - | many | CASSPETGEAFF | TGTGCTAGCAGCCCCGAGACCGGTGAAGCTTTCTTT
TRBJ1-5 | TRBV28 | TRBD1 | - | CASSPGTGGYSNQPQNF | TGTGCCAGCAGCCCCGGGACAGGGGGATATAGCAATCAGCCCCAGAATTTT
TRBJ1-3 | TRBV20-1 | - | - | CSALRQTSGNTIYF | TGCAGTGCTCTTCGACAGACCTCTGGAAACACCATATATTTT
TRBJ2-7 | TRBV5-1 | TRBD1 | few | CVSSGPGQGIGEQYF | TGCGTCAGCAGCGGACCGGGACAGGGGATCGGCGAGCAGTACTTC
TRBJ2-3 | TRBV20-1 | TRBD1 | many | CSAWGQIRTDTQYF | TGCAGTGCTTGGGGACAGATTCGGACAGATACGCAGTATTTT
TRBJ1-3 | TRBV18 | - | - | CASSPLESGNTIYF | TGTGCCAGCTCACCACTGGAATCTGGAAACACCATATATTTT
TRBJ2-7 | TRBV10-3 | TRBD2 | many | CAISESTSPKRGEQYF | TGTGCCATCAGTGAGTCGACTAGCCCTAAGAGGGGAGAGCAGTACTTC
TRBJ2-7 | TRBV12-3/TRBV12-4 | TRBD2 | many | CASSAGGAASYEQYF | TGTGCCAGCAGCGCGGGGGGGGCCGCCTCCTACGAGCAGTACTTC
TRBJ2-5 | TRBV11-2 | - | many | CASSLFRGQETQYF | TGTGCCAGCAGCTTATTCCGGGGGCAAGAGACCCAGTACTTC
TRBJ2-5 | TRBV20-1 | - | many | CSARETLGQTQYF | TGCAGTGCTAGAGAGACCCTAGGCCAGACCCAGTACTTC
TRBJ2-3 | TRBV5-1 | - | many | CASSLVAGASDTQYF | TGCGCCAGCAGCTTGGTGGCGGGGGCATCAGATACGCAGTATTTT
TRBJ2-1 | TRBV29-1 | TRBD2 | many | CSVGLGDEQFF | TGCAGCGTCGGACTAGGGGATGAGCAGTTCTTC
TRBJ2-1 | TRBV9 | - | many | CASSGSPGKGYYNEQFF | TGTGCCAGCAGCGGCAGCCCCGGAAAAGGCTATTACAATGAGCAGTTCTTC
TRBJ2-7 | TRBV7-2 | - | many | CASSLTSYEQYF | TGTGCCAGCAGCTTAACTTCCTACGAGCAGTACTTC
TRBJ1-6 | TRBV20-1 | - | few | CSARDPRKDNSPLHF | TGCAGTGCTAGAGACCCGAGAAAGGACAATTCACCCCTCCACTTT
TRBJ2-7 | TRBV5-1 | - | many | CASSPLVGGSSYEQYF | TGCGCCAGCAGCCCCCTGGTGGGGGGTAGTTCCTACGAGCAGTACTTC
TRBJ1-3 | TRBV5-1 | - | many | CASRETAGPLGNTIYF | TGCGCCAGCAGGGAGACAGCGGGGCCCCTTGGAAACACCATATATTTT
TRBJ2-1 | TRBV5-1 | - | many | CASSGEVPYNEQFF | TGCGCCAGCAGCGGAGAGGTCCCCTACAATGAGCAGTTCTTC
TRBJ2-1 | TRBV29-1 | - | many | CSVEEPSGGEQFF | TGCAGCGTTGAAGAACCCTCAGGAGGTGAGCAGTTCTTC
TRBJ2-5 | TRBV24-1 | TRBD1 | many | CATSGAGGVETQYF | TGTGCCACCAGTGGGGCAGGGGGCGTAGAGACCCAGTACTTC